A single sample is the source of the 15 T cell receptor beta chains below, sequenced in a study of T cell changes during pregnancy in multiple sclerosis. TCRdb keeps only in-frame clones here, not all; method: immunoSEQ multiplex PCR. The sample gives around 53,000 clones, 80% to 95% of which show up once; 0.64% is in the top ten. Sequenced here: CD4+ T cells from peripheral blood mononuclear cells, sampled after pregnancy. The receptors come from a female donor with multiple sclerosis, enrolled in a pregnancy study.

V and J are TRBV4-3 and TRBJ1-1; D not certain. CDR1 and CDR2 (germline): LGHNA, YSLEER. The CDR3 covers 15 residues. V was clipped by 1 base and J by 0 bases, with 9 bases between them. This CDR3 reads CASSQAAGMNTEAFF. DNA for the CDR3: TGCGCCAGCAGCCAAGCGGCCGGGATGAACACTGAAGCTTTCTTT.

The chain is built from TRBV11-2 and TRBJ2-3; 10 nucleotides match TRBD2. The CDR3 has 15 amino acids. Germline-derived CDR1 and CDR2 are SGHAT and FQNNGV. J lost 4 bases, V lost 4 bases, and 5 bases had no gene match. This CDR3 reads CASSSPSGGPDTQYF. The CDR3, as DNA: TGTGCCAGCAGCTCTCCTAGCGGGGGACCAGATACGCAGTATTTT.

The chain employs TRBV4-1 and TRBJ1-4; 7 nucleotides match TRBD1. There are 15 residues in the CDR3. Germline loops: CDR1 MGHRA, CDR2 YSYEKL. V lost 1 base, J lost 8 bases, and 7 bases stayed unmatched. The CDR3 nucleotides are TGCGCCAGCAGCCAAGGAGGGGGCCTAACGGAAAAACTGTTTTTT. This encodes CASSQGGGLTEKLFF.

The chain is built from TRBV7-3 and TRBJ1-1, with TRBD1 as a possible D gene (6 bases). V gave up 7 bases and J gave up 0 bases, with 15 bases separating them. CDR1 SGHTA and CDR2 FQGTGA come from the germline V gene. The CDR3 runs 15 residues. CDR3: CASKLNRALNTEAFF. The CDR3 DNA reads TGTGCCAGCAAACTTAACAGGGCCTTGAACACTGAAGCTTTCTTT.

J is TRBJ2-7 and V is TRBV5-6; 9 nucleotides line up with TRBD1. The CDR3 length is 16 residues. V was clipped by 5 bases and J by 5 bases; unmatched bases: 14. Looked up from germline, CDR1 is SGHDT and CDR2 is YYEEEE. The DNA of the CDR3 is TGTGCCAGCAGTAATCTAGTTACAGGGGGCAAAAACGAGCAGTACTTC. Translated, it gives CASSNLVTGGKNEQYF.

The chain links TRBV11-3 to TRBJ2-3; 10 positions match TRBD1. The CDR3 length is 17 residues. Trimming cost V 3 bases and J 1 base; bases outside gene matches: 7. Germline V gene sequence: CDR1 SGHNT, CDR2 YENEEA. The CDR3 nucleotides read TGTGCCAGCAGCTTGGTCGCGGACAGGGGGGGCACAGATACGCAGTATTTT. This encodes CASSLVADRGGTDTQYF.

A word on this clone: At the DNA level, this CDR3 is encoded by other sequences in the same sample as well. This sequence joins TRBV5-4 and TRBJ1-2, with D hard to call. The germline V gene has CDR1 SGHNT and CDR2 YYREEE (reference sequence). The V end lost 0 bases, the J end lost 2 bases, and 5 bases lay between the germline ends. There are 13 residues in the CDR3. The CDR3 reads CASSLDRNYGYTF. CDR3 nucleotide sequence: TGTGCCAGCAGCTTGGACAGAAACTATGGCTACACCTTC.

The table lists this clone with a count of one. V is TRBV6-5 and J is TRBJ2-1; 7 nucleotides line up with TRBD2. The CDR3 has 14 residues. J was trimmed by 6 bases and V by 7 bases; bases with no gene match: 9. CDR1 MNHEY and CDR2 SVGAGI come from the germline V gene. This CDR3 reads CASTLRREGNEQFF. The CDR3 DNA reads as TGTGCCAGCACCCTCCGGAGGGAGGGCAATGAGCAGTTCTTC.

The chain has TRBV18 and TRBJ1-3; D ambiguous. The CDR3 runs 16 residues. V was clipped by 3 bases and J by 0 bases, with 12 bases between them. CDR1 and CDR2 from the germline V gene are KGHSH and LQKENI. CDR3 DNA sequence: TGTGCCAGCTCACCTTTACAGCCCGACTCTGGAAACACCATATATTTT. Translating gives CASSPLQPDSGNTIYF.

The chain employs TRBV5-1 and TRBJ2-7; TRBD1 might be the D (6 bases). CDR1 SGHRS and CDR2 YFSETQ come from the germline V gene. V lost 4 bases and J 0 bases, leaving 11 bases between the germline ends. CDR3 size: 14 residues. CDR3 in DNA: TGCGCCAGCAGCGCACAGGGATTCTCCTACGAGCAGTACTTC. Translating it yields CASSAQGFSYEQYF.

This sequence joins TRBV7-6 and TRBJ2-5; 9 bases fit TRBD2. The CDR3 contains 19 residues. The V gene end was trimmed by 0 bases and the J gene end by 6 bases; junction bases not matched to a gene: 17. Germline loops: CDR1 SGHVS, CDR2 FNYEAQ. The CDR3 nucleotides are TGTGCCAGCAGCTTAGCGCGGTTAGCGGGGGACCCGATTAGCCAGACCCAGTACTTC. Protein: CASSLARLAGDPISQTQYF.

This clone was seen a single time. This chain connects TRBV6-5 to TRBJ1-6; 7 bases are a match to TRBD1. Unmatched junction bases numbered 6, after V lost 8 bases and J lost 11 bases. The CDR3 is made up of 12 amino acids. Germline V gives CDR1 MNHEY, CDR2 SVGAGI. CDR3: CASGTVDAPLHF. The CDR3 bases are TGTGCCAGCGGGACAGTGGATGCACCCCTCCACTTT.

The chain combines TRBV6-5 with TRBJ1-1; TRBD1 aligns across 7 bases. V lost 6 bases and J lost 8; bases outside the gene matches: 6. The length of the CDR3 is 12 residues. Germline V gene lookup returns CDR1 MNHEY and CDR2 SVGAGI. CDR3 in amino acids: CASSSNRGEAFF. The CDR3 DNA reads as TGTGCCAGCAGCTCCAACAGGGGAGAAGCTTTCTTT.

The CDR3 sequence is CASSPAGTGGASPQYF. CDR3 DNA sequence: TGTGCCAGCTCACCGGCGGGGACAGGGGGCGCTTCACCCCAGTACTTC. The rearrangement uses TRBV18 and TRBJ2-5; 12 nucleotides align to TRBD1. The CDR3 spans 16 residues. Germline V lookup: CDR1 KGHSH, CDR2 LQKENI. The V segment lost 3 bases and the J segment 9 bases; nucleotides outside the gene matches: 11.

V and J are TRBV15 and TRBJ1-2; TRBD1 is a possible D gene (6 bases). Trimming pared 5 bases from V and 4 bases from J, leaving 17 bases between. CDR1 is LNHNV and CDR2 is YYDKDF in the germline V gene (reference sequence). The CDR3 runs to 15 residues. In DNA form, the CDR3 reads TGTGCCACCAGCGGGGATCACAGGGAACGCTATGGCTACACCTTC. Its translation: CATSGDHRERYGYTF. Full variable domain (outside the CDR3, taken from reference TRBV15 and TRBJ1-2): DAMVIQNPRYQVTQFGKPVTLSCSQTLNHNVMYWYQQKSSQAPKLLFHYYDKDFNNEADTPDNFQSRRPNTSFCFLDIRSPGLGDTAMYLCATSGDHRERYGYTFGSGTRLTVV.